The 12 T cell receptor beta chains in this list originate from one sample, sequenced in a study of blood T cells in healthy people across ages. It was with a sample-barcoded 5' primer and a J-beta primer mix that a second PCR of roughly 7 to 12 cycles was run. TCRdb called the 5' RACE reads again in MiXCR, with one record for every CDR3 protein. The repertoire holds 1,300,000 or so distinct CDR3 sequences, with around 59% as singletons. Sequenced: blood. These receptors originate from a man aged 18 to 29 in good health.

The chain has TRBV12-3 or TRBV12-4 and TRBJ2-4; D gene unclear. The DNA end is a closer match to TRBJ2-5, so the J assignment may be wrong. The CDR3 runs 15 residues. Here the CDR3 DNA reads TGTGCCAGTTCTCTTCACCAGCCAACCCAAGAGACCCAGTACTTC. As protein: CASSLHQPTQETQYF.

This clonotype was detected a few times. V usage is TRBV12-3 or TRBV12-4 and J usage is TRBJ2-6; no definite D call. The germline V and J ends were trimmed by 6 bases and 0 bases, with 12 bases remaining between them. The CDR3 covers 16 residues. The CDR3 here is CASSRGRLSGANVLTF. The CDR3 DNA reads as TGTGCCAGCAGCCGCGGACGGCTCTCTGGGGCCAACGTCCTGACTTTC.

The CDR3 DNA follows: TGTGCCAGCAGCGTAGAAGGGGGGAGTGGCACTGAAGCTTTCTTT. Translated, it gives CASSVEGGSGTEAFF. The chain joins TRBV9 to TRBJ1-1; tentatively, D is TRBD1 (6 bases). This CDR3 is 15 amino acids long. Trimming pared 0 bases from V and 4 bases from J, leaving 13 bases between. Germline V lookup: CDR1 SGDLS, CDR2 YYNGEE.

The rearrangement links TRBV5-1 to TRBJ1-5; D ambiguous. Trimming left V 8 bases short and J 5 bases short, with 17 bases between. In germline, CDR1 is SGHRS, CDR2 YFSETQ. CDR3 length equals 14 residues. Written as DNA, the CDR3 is TGCGCCAGTTGCGAACAAAGCGGACATCAGCCCCAGCATTTT. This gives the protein CASCEQSGHQPQHF.

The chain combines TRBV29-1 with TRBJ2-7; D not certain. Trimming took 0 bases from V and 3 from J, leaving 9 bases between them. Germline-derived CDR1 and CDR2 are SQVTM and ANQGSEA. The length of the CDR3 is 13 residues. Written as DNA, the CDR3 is TGCAGCGTTGAAGATAGAGGCAACTACGAGCAGTACTTC. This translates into CSVEDRGNYEQYF.

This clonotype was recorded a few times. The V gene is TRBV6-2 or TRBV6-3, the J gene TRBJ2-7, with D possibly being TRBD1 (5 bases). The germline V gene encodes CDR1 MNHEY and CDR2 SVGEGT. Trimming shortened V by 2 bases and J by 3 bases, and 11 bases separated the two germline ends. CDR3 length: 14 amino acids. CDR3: CASSYTTRGYEQYF. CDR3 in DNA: TGTGCCAGCAGTTACACGACAAGGGGCTACGAGCAGTACTTC.

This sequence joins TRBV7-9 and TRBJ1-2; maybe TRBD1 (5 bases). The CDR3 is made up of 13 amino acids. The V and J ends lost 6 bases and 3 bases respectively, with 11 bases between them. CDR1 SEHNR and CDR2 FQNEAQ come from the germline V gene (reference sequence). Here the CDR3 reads CASSVPQDYGYTF. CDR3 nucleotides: TGTGCCAGCAGTGTCCCACAGGACTATGGCTACACCTTC.

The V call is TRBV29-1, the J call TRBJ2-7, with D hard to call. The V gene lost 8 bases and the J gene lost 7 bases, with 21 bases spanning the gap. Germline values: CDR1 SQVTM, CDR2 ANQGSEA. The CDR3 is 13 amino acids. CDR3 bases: TGCAGCACTACGGGTTTATCCTACAATGAGCAGTACTTC. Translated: CSTTGLSYNEQYF.

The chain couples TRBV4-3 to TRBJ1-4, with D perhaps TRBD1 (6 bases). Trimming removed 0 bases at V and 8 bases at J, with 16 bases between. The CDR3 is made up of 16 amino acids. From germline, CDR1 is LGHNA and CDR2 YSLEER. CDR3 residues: CASSQDWRRGFEKLFF. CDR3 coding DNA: TGCGCCAGCAGCCAAGATTGGCGCAGGGGATTCGAAAAACTGTTTTTT.

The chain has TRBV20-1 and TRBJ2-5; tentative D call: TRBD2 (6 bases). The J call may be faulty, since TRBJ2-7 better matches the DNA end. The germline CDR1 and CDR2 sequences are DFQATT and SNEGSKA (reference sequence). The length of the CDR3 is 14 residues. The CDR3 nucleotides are TGCAGTGCTAGGGGACGGGGGTTGGGCTACGAGCAGTACTTC. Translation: CSARGRGLGYEQYF.

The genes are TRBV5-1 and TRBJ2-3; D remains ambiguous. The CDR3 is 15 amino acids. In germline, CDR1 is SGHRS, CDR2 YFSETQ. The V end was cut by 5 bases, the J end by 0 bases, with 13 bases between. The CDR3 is CASSLSRPSTDTQYF. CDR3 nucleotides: TGCGCCAGCAGTTTGTCCAGACCGAGCACAGATACGCAGTATTTT.

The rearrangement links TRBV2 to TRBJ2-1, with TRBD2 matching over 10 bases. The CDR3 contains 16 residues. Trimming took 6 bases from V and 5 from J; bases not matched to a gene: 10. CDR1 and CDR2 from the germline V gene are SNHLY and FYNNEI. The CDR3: CASSRLGLAEHNEQFF. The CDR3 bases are TGTGCCAGCAGCCGCCTTGGACTAGCGGAGCACAATGAGCAGTTCTTC.